This TCR beta chain was captured by sequencing in a study of sequential checkpoint blockade in melanoma. CDR1 and CDR2 (germline): SGHVS, FNYEAQ. The CDR3 is made up of 20 amino acids. With 3 bases clipped from V and 2 bases from J, the junction kept 19 bases outside the gene matches. As for treatment: randomized to nivolumab then ipilimumab (arm A) or the reverse (arm B). This table comes from immunoSEQ multiplex PCR, and its TCRdb copy is limited to in-frame clones, with some not included. The sample has about 27,000 clones, approximately 80% seen once. This specimen consisted of CD8+ T cells sorted from blood (inferred from file names), obtained from a patient given nivolumab and ipilimumab in sequence. The TCR was taken from a human donor with melanoma. The V call is TRBV7-6, the J call TRBJ2-1, with 7 bases lining up with TRBD2. As DNA, the CDR3 is TGTGCCAGCAGCTTCTCCCAGGATGACTTTCTAGCGGATCCCTACAATGAGCAGTTCTTC. Encoded protein: CASSFSQDDFLADPYNEQFF.